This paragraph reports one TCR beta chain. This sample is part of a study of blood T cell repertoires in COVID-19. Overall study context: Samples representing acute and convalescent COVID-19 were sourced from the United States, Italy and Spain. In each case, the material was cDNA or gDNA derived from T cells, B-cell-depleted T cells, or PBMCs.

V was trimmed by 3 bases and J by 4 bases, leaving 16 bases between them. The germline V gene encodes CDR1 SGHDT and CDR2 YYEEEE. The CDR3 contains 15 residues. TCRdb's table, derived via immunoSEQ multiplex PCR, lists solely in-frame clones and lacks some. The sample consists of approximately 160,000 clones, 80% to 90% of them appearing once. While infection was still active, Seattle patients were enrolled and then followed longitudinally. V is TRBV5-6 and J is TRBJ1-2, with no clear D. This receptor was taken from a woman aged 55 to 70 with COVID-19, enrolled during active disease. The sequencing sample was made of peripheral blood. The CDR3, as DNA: TGTGCCAGCAGCTCGTCCCTGGGAGACGTCTATGGCTACACCTTC. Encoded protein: CASSSSLGDVYGYTF.